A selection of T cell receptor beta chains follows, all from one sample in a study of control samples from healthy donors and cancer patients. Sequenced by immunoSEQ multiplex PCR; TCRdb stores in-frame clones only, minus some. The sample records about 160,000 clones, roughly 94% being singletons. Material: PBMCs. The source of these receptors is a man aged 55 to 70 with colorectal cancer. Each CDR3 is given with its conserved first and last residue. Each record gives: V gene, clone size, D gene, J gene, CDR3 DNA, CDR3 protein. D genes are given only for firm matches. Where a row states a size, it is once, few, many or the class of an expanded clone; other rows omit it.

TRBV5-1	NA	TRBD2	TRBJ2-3	TGCGCCAGCAGCTTGGGGAGTAGCGGGACAAGCACAGATACGCAGTATTTT	CASSLGSSGTSTDTQYF
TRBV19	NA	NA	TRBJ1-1	TGTGCCACTACCCGGGGAAGCACTGAAGCTTTCTTT	CATTRGSTEAFF
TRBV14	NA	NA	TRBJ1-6	TGTGCCAGCAGCCAAGATCCGAAAAGAGTCACCTATAATTCACCCCTCCACTTT	CASSQDPKRVTYNSPLHF
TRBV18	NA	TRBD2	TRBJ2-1	TGTGCCAGCTCACTTCGACTAGCGGGGGGCCCCTACAATGAGCAGTTCTTC	CASSLRLAGGPYNEQFF
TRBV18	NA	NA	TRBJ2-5	TGTGCCAGCTCACTCGGGACCGCGGAGACCCAGTACTTC	CASSLGTAETQYF
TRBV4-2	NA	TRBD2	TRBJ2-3	TGTGCCAGCAGCAGCTTAGCGGGGGGGGTCACAGATACGCAGTATTTT	CASSSLAGGVTDTQYF
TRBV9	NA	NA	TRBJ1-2	TGTGCCAGCAGCGTAGACTACTATGGCTACACCTTC	CASSVDYYGYTF
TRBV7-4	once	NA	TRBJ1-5	TGTGCCAGCAGCACCCGGGACGGCCTCTTTAGCAATCAGCCCCAGCATTTT	CASSTRDGLFSNQPQHF
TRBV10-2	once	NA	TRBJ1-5	TGCGCCAGCAGTGAGATGGGGAGCAATCAGCCCCAGCATTTT	CASSEMGSNQPQHF
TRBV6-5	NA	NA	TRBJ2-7	TGTGCCAGCAGTTACTCAAGGCTAGCGTACGCCTACGAGCAGTACTTC	CASSYSRLAYAYEQYF
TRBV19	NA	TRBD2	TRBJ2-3	TGTGCCAGTAGTCCGCGGGGGGCCTACACAGATACGCAGTATTTT	CASSPRGAYTDTQYF
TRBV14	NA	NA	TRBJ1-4	TGTGCCAGCAGCCTTGGACCGATCCAAGCTGGAAAACTGTTTTTT	CASSLGPIQAGKLFF
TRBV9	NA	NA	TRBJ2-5	TGTGCCAGCAGCGTAGGAACGGGACGGACAGAGACCCAGTACTTC	CASSVGTGRTETQYF
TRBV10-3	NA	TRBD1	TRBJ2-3	TGTGCCATCAGTGAGAGGACAGGGATCACAGATACGCAGTATTTT	CAISERTGITDTQYF
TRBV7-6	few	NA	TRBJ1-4	TGTGCCAGCAGCTTAGGGCAGGGCGCAGGGGAAAAACTGTTTTTT	CASSLGQGAGEKLFF
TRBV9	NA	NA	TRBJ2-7	TGTGCCAGCAGCGTAGAAGACAGCTACGAGCAGTACTTC	CASSVEDSYEQYF
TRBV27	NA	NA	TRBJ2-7	TGTGCCAGCAGCGGGGTACGGACAGCAAGACCCGATCCCTACGAGCAGTACTTC	CASSGVRTARPDPYEQYF
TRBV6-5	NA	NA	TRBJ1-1	TGTGCCAGCAGTTCAGGGGCACAGGACACTGAAGCTTTCTTT	CASSSGAQDTEAFF
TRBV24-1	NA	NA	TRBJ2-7	TGTGCCACCAGTGATTTGCCAGGGTCCGAGCAGTACTTC	CATSDLPGSEQYF
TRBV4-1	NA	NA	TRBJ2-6	TGCGCCAGCAGCCAAGGGGTAGACAGGGGGGCCAACGTCCTGACTTTC	CASSQGVDRGANVLTF
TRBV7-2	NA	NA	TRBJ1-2	TGTGCCAGCAGCTTAGTGAGGCCGGAGGGAGGGTATGGCTACACCTTC	CASSLVRPEGGYGYTF
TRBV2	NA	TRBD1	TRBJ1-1	TGTGCCAGCAGGGGACAGGGAGAAACTGAAGCTTTCTTT	CASRGQGETEAFF
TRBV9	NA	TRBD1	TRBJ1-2	TGTGCCAGCATCCGACAGGGCAACTATGGCTACACCTTC	CASIRQGNYGYTF
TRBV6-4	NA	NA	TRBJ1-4	TGTGCCCACCGATGGCATCCTGCCGCCGCTAATGAAAAACTGTTTTTT	CAHRWHPAAANEKLFF
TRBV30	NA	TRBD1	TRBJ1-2	TGTGCCTGGAGTCCCGACAGGGGTGGGGATGGCTACACCTTC	CAWSPDRGGDGYTF
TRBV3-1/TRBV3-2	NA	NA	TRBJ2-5	TGTGCCAGCAGCCAAGAATATAGCCTAGAGACCCAGTACTTC	CASSQEYSLETQYF
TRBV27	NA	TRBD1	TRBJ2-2	TGTGCCAGCAGTTTACGCGGGACAGGGGTGAACACCGGGGAGCTGTTTTTT	CASSLRGTGVNTGELFF
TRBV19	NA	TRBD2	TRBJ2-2	TGTGCCACCGGGACTAGCGGGGGCACCGGGGAGCTGTTTTTT	CATGTSGGTGELFF
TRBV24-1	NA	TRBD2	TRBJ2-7	TGTGCCACCAGATCCTCGACGACTAGCGGGGGGTCAGTCGAGCAGTACTTC	CATRSSTTSGGSVEQYF
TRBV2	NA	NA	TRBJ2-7	TGTGCCAGCCAACCCGGATTCGGATCCTACGAGCAGTACTTC	CASQPGFGSYEQYF
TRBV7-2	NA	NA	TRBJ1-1	TGTGCCAGCAGCTTAGGTGGGGGAAGGGGTGAAGCTTTCTTT	CASSLGGGRGEAFF
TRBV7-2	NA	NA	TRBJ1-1	TGTGCCAGCAGCTTAGAGGAGGGAACTGAAGCTTTCTTT	CASSLEEGTEAFF
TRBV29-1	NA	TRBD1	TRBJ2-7	TGCAGCGTTGTGAAAGGGGGCGGCTGGAACGAGCAGTACTTC	CSVVKGGGWNEQYF
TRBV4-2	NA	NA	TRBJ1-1	TGTGCCAGCAGCCGAATTCAGGGGAAATTGAACACTGAAGCTTTCTTT	CASSRIQGKLNTEAFF
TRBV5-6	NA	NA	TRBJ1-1	TGTGCCAGCACCGGACAAAAATTGACAGCGGAAGCTTTCTTT	CASTGQKLTAEAFF
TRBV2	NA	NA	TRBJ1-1	TGTGCCAGCAGTTCGGACCTGAACACTGAAGCTTTCTTT	CASSSDLNTEAFF
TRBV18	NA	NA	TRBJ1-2	TGTGCCAGCTCACAACCGGGGCCCGGCCTCTATGGCTACACCTTC	CASSQPGPGLYGYTF
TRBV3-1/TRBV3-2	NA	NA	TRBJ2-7	TGTGCCAGCAGCCAAGGCGGGACCTACGAGCAGTACTTC	CASSQGGTYEQYF
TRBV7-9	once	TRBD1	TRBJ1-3	TGTGCCAGCAGCTTAGGGACAGGCTCTGGAAACACCATATATTTT	CASSLGTGSGNTIYF
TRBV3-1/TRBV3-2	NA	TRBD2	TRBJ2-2	TGTGCCAGCAGCCAAGGACTAGCGGGGGGGCTTGGCACCGGGGAGCTGTTTTTT	CASSQGLAGGLGTGELFF
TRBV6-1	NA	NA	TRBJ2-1	TGTGCCAGCAGCGAAGCATGGGGGCCTGGCTCCTACAATGAGCAGTTCTTC	CASSEAWGPGSYNEQFF
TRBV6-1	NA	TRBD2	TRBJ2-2	TGTGCCAGCAGTGGACTAGCGGGGGGTTTAGGCGGGGAGCTGTTTTTT	CASSGLAGGLGGELFF
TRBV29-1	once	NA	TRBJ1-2	TGCAGCGTTGTGGGTGGGACTCAAGGCTACACCTTC	CSVVGGTQGYTF
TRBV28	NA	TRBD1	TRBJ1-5	TGTGCCAGCAGTCCGCCGGGACAGGGAGGCAATCAGCCCCAGCATTTT	CASSPPGQGGNQPQHF
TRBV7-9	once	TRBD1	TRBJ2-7	TGTGCCAGCAGCTCCCCGGGACAGGGGATCTACGAGCAGTACTTC	CASSSPGQGIYEQYF